Listed below are T cell receptor beta chains from one sample, sequenced in a study of blood T cell repertoires in COVID-19. TCRdb's table, derived via immunoSEQ multiplex PCR, lists solely in-frame clones and lacks some. The sample includes some 140,000 clones, 79% of them seen just once. Input material: peripheral blood. These receptors were collected from a man between 60 and 75 years old with acute or convalescent COVID-19. CDR3s include the opening cysteine and the closing phenylalanine or tryptophan. A D gene is named only where the DNA matches it firmly. Only part of the rows carry a size: once, few, many, or a class if the clone is expanded.

abundance | j_gene | d_gene | v_gene | CDR3aa | CDR3nt
NA | TRBJ2-1 | TRBD2 | TRBV3-1/TRBV3-2 | CASSPSGLAGVLNDEQFF | TGTGCCAGCAGCCCCAGCGGACTAGCGGGAGTTCTCAACGATGAGCAGTTCTTC
NA | TRBJ2-1 | TRBD2 | TRBV18 | CASSLGLGSFNEQFF | TGTGCCAGCTCATTAGGACTAGGGTCGTTCAATGAGCAGTTCTTC
NA | TRBJ2-7 | TRBD2 | TRBV27 | CASSLSRRGSGRAGSYEQYF | TGTGCCAGCAGTTTATCAAGGCGGGGTAGCGGGAGGGCCGGGTCCTACGAGCAGTACTTC
NA | TRBJ1-2 | NA | TRBV7-2 | CASSLYQGARGYTF | TGTGCCAGCAGCTTGTATCAGGGCGCGCGGGGCTACACCTTC
NA | TRBJ1-1 | TRBD1 | TRBV6-5 | CASSNDRVTTEAFF | TGTGCCAGCAGTAACGACAGGGTGACCACTGAAGCTTTCTTT
few | TRBJ2-1 | TRBD2 | TRBV11-2 | CASSLFHSGTAYNEQFF | TGTGCCAGCAGCTTATTTCATAGCGGGACTGCCTACAATGAGCAGTTCTTC
NA | TRBJ1-1 | NA | TRBV27 | CASSPGGLGTEAFF | TGTGCCAGCAGCCCGGGGGGGCTGGGCACTGAAGCTTTCTTT
NA | TRBJ2-6 | NA | TRBV28 | CASSPAGLSGANVLTF | TGTGCCAGCAGCCCGGCAGGGCTCTCTGGGGCCAACGTCCTGACTTTC
NA | TRBJ1-2 | NA | TRBV5-1 | CASSLVGRDVDGYTF | TGCGCCAGCAGCTTGGTTGGCAGGGATGTGGATGGCTACACCTTC
NA | TRBJ2-1 | TRBD2 | TRBV18 | CASSRGLAVGGSYNEQFF | TGTGCCAGCTCCCGCGGACTAGCGGTTGGGGGATCCTACAATGAGCAGTTCTTC
NA | TRBJ2-2 | TRBD1 | TRBV27 | CASSLMGQAGELFF | TGTGCCAGCAGTTTAATGGGACAGGCCGGGGAGCTGTTTTTT
NA | TRBJ2-1 | TRBD2 | TRBV30 | CAWNLQREFNEQFF | TGTGCCTGGAATCTCCAGCGGGAGTTCAATGAGCAGTTCTTC
few | TRBJ2-1 | NA | TRBV6-6 | CASREGLSYNEQFF | TGTGCCAGCAGGGAAGGACTGTCCTACAATGAGCAGTTCTTC
NA | TRBJ2-2 | NA | TRBV4-3 | CASSQDARVGELFF | TGCGCCAGCAGCCAAGATGCCCGGGTCGGGGAGCTGTTTTTT
NA | TRBJ2-3 | NA | TRBV7-9 | CASGLATGNTDTQYF | TGTGCCAGCGGCCTGGCAACAGGGAACACAGATACGCAGTATTTT
NA | TRBJ1-2 | TRBD1 | TRBV4-3 | CASSQRDRGDYGYTF | TGCGCCAGCAGCCAGCGGGACAGGGGAGACTATGGCTACACCTTC
NA | TRBJ1-1 | NA | TRBV5-4 | CASSPTRGGSEAFF | TGTGCCAGCAGCCCGACAAGGGGGGGATCTGAAGCTTTCTTT
NA | TRBJ1-2 | NA | TRBV27 | CASSFGQGSGYTF | TGTGCCAGCAGTTTTGGGCAGGGAAGTGGCTACACCTTC